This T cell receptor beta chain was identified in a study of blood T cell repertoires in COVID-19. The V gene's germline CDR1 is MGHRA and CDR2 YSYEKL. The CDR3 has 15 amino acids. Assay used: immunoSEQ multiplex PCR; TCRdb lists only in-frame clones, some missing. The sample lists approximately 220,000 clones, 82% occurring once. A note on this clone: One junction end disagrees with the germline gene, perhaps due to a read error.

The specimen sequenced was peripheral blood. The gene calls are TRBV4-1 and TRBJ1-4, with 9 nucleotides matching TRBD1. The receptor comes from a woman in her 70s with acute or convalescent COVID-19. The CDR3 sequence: CASGQQTGGGEKLFF. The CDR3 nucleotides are TGCGCCAGCGGCCAACAGACAGGGGGGGGTGAAAAACTGTTTTTT.